This T cell receptor (beta chain) is drawn from a study of blood T cell repertoires in COVID-19. This clone has more than one count but fewer than ten. V lost 0 bases, J lost 4 bases, and 13 bases lay in between. Germline assignment: CDR1 MGHRA and CDR2 YSYEKL. The CDR3 contains 16 residues. Repertoires were generated with immunoSEQ multiplex PCR, while TCRdb's copy carries only in-frame clones and drops some. Of some 190,000 clones in the sample, 65% to 80% are singletons; the top ten hold roughly a sixth. Participants reported their clinical history, and cohort assignment relied on those reports. What was sequenced was PBMCs or T cells enriched from blood (not recorded which). The chain carries TRBV4-1 and TRBJ1-3; D remains ambiguous. The TCR was taken from a woman aged 50 to 65 with acute COVID-19. DNA of the CDR3: TGCGCCAGCAGCCAAGAGGTCAGGACTTACGGAAACACCATATATTTT. It is translated as CASSQEVRTYGNTIYF.